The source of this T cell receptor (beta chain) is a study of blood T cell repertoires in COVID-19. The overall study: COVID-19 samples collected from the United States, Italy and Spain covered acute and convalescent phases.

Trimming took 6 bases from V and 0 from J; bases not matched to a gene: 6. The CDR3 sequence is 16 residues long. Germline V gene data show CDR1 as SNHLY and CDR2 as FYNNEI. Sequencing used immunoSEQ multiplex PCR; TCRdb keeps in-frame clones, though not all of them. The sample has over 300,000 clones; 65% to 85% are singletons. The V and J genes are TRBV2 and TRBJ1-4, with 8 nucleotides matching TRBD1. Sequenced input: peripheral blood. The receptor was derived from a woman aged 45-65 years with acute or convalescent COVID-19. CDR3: CASSEDRAATNEKLFF. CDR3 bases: TGTGCCAGCAGCGAGGACAGGGCCGCAACTAATGAAAAACTGTTTTTT.